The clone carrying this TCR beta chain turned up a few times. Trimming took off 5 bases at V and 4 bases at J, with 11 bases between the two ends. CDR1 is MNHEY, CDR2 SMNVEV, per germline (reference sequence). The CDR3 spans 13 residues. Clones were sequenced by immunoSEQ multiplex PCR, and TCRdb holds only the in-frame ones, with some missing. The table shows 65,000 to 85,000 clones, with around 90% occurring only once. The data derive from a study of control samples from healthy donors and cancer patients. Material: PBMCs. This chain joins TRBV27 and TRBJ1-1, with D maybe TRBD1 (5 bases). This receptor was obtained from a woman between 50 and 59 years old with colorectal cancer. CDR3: CASSHRGTTEAFF. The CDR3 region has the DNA TGTGCCAGCAGTCATCGGGGGACCACTGAAGCTTTCTTT.